Each of the 10 T cell receptor beta chains below was sequenced from the same sample in a study of blood T cell repertoires in COVID-19. The method was immunoSEQ multiplex PCR; TCRdb's version includes in-frame clones alone and lacks a portion of them. The profile shows 250,000 to 400,000 clones, under 90% of them singletons. Sequenced sample: PBMCs or T cells enriched from blood (not recorded which). The origin of the receptors is a man between 60 and 75 years old who had recovered from COVID-19.

The chain carries TRBV24-1 and TRBJ2-1; possibly TRBD2 for D (6 bases). From germline, CDR1 is KGHDR and CDR2 SFDVKD. CDR3 size: 15 residues. V gave up 6 bases and J gave up 6 bases, with 17 bases separating them. CDR3 DNA: TGTGCCACCAGTCAGGGACTCAGAGGGGCCAATGAGCAGTTCTTC. Translation gives CATSQGLRGANEQFF.

The chain links TRBV7-9 to TRBJ2-3; D perhaps matches TRBD2 (6 bases). Between the trimmed V and J ends, which lost 3 bases and 3 bases, there was a span of 13 bases. The CDR3 consists of 15 residues. CDR1 is SEHNR, CDR2 FQNEAQ, per germline (reference sequence). This CDR3 is CASSFPGRGTDTQYF. The CDR3 nucleotides are TGTGCCAGCAGCTTTCCGGGACGGGGGACAGATACGCAGTATTTT.

The chain joins TRBV13 to TRBJ1-1; 7 bases map to TRBD1. The CDR3 has 14 residues. Germline values: CDR1 PRHDT, CDR2 FYEKMQ (reference sequence). Losses at the gene ends were 5 bases for V and 2 bases for J; bases not matched to a gene: 5. CDR3 amino acids: CASSLGQTNTEAFF. The CDR3 coding sequence is TGTGCCAGCAGCCTGGGACAGACCAACACTGAAGCTTTCTTT.

This chain connects TRBV5-1 to TRBJ2-5; TRBD1 matches 12 bases. V gave up 6 bases and J gave up 5 bases; unmatched junction bases: 5. This CDR3 has 14 residues. Germline V gives CDR1 SGHRS, CDR2 YFSETQ. The CDR3 spells CASKGQGASETQYF. The CDR3 DNA follows: TGCGCCAGCAAGGGACAGGGGGCGAGTGAGACCCAGTACTTC.

The V and J genes are TRBV7-3 and TRBJ1-1; maybe TRBD1 (5 bases). Germline assignment: CDR1 SGHTA and CDR2 FQGTGA. The V end lost 5 bases, the J end lost 1 base, and 8 bases lay between the germline ends. This CDR3 is 13 amino acids long. CDR3 region: CASSQDKNTEAFF. CDR3 coding DNA: TGTGCCAGCAGCCAGGACAAGAACACTGAAGCTTTCTTT.

The chain is built from TRBV24-1 and TRBJ1-5; 8 positions agree with TRBD1. V lost 9 bases to trimming and J lost 8 bases; unmatched junction nucleotides: 11. The germline gives CDR1 KGHDR, CDR2 SFDVKD. The CDR3 is made up of 14 amino acids. The DNA of the CDR3 is TGTGCCACCGGCGTTGGACAGGGATTGGAGCCCCAGCATTTT. Translation: CATGVGQGLEPQHF.

The chain has TRBV19 and TRBJ2-6, with a tentative D call TRBD1 (5 bases). The CDR3 spans 16 residues. The V end lost 3 bases, the J end lost 0 bases, and 9 bases lay between the germline ends. Germline assignment: CDR1 LNHDA and CDR2 SQIVND (reference sequence). DNA for the CDR3: TGTGCCAGTAGTATGTACGGACACTCTGGGGCCAACGTCCTGACTTTC. This gives the protein CASSMYGHSGANVLTF. The full variable domain, its missing parts supplied by reference TRBV19 and TRBJ2-6, is DGGITQSPKYLFRKEGQNVTLSCEQNLNHDAMYWYRQDPGQGLRLIYYSQIVNDFQKGDIAEGYSVSREKKESFPLTVTSAQKNPTAFYLCASSMYGHSGANVLTFGAGSRLTVL.

The rearrangement uses TRBV3-1 (or the pseudogene TRBV3-2) and TRBJ1-6, with D possibly matching TRBD1 (6 bases). Germline V lookup: CDR1 LGHDT, CDR2 YNNKEL (reference sequence). Trimming took off 4 bases at V and 7 bases at J, with 11 bases between the two ends. The CDR3 is 14 residues long. The CDR3 DNA is TGTGCCAGCAGCCCAGGGGTGCTGAATTCACCCCTCCACTTT. Amino acid sequence: CASSPGVLNSPLHF.

The rearrangement joins TRBV10-1 to TRBJ2-5; D might be TRBD2 (6 bases). The V end was cut by 5 bases, the J end by 4 bases, with 11 bases between. The CDR3 spans 13 residues. Looked up from germline, CDR1 is WNHNN and CDR2 is SYGVQD (reference sequence). This CDR3 reads CASSSGGRETQYF. CDR3 DNA sequence: TGCGCCAGCAGTTCCGGGGGTCGAGAGACCCAGTACTTC.

With respect to this clone: The same CDR3 also results from other DNA sequences found in this sample. This chain joins TRBV2 and TRBJ1-1, with D unclear. The CDR3 runs 11 residues. The V and J ends lost 7 bases and 0 bases respectively, with 3 bases between them. The germline V gene has CDR1 SNHLY and CDR2 FYNNEI. The CDR3 DNA is TGTGCCAGCACGGTGAACACTGAAGCTTTCTTT. It encodes CASTVNTEAFF.